Sequencing of this T cell receptor beta chain was carried out in a study of radiotherapy plus CTLA-4 blockade in lung cancer. With 3 bases clipped from V and 4 bases from J, the junction kept 13 bases outside the gene matches. The CDR3 extends over 17 amino acids. Looked up from germline, CDR1 is KGHSH and CDR2 is LQKENI. Libraries were prepared by immunoSEQ multiplex PCR; TCRdb keeps only in-frame clonotypes and omits some of them. The table lists 90,000 to 100,000 clones, 60% to 75% of them singletons, with 2.8% in the top ten. This TCR derives from a human donor with non-small cell lung cancer who had a partial response to radiotherapy plus ipilimumab. Some clones in this sample may be carry-over from other donors' samples. The material was peripheral blood, obtained from a patient treated with radiotherapy plus ipilimumab. This chain joins TRBV18 and TRBJ1-2; 8 nucleotides align to TRBD1. The CDR3 loop reads CASSPYPTQGAVYGYTF. The CDR3 DNA is TGTGCCAGCTCACCCTATCCAACCCAGGGGGCGGTCTATGGCTACACCTTC.